The 32 T cell receptor beta chains below come from one sample, sequenced in a study of blood T cell repertoires in COVID-19. The data were produced by immunoSEQ multiplex PCR, yet TCRdb's version contains in-frame clones alone and is incomplete. The data show about 290,000 clones, 75% to 90% seen once. The material sequenced was PBMCs or T cells enriched from blood (not recorded which). These receptors all stem from a woman in her forties who had recovered from COVID-19.

J is TRBJ1-3 and V is TRBV5-6; D is possibly TRBD1 (6 bases). Trimming left V 1 base short and J 8 bases short, with 16 bases between. From germline, CDR1 is SGHDT and CDR2 YYEEEE. The CDR3 extends over 15 amino acids. CDR3 residues: CASSLRSQGRYTIYF. In DNA form, the CDR3 reads TGTGCCAGCAGCTTGAGGTCACAGGGCAGGTACACCATATATTTT.

This chain links TRBV3-1 (or the pseudogene TRBV3-2) with TRBJ2-1; D call uncertain. The CDR3 is 17 residues long. V lost 1 base and J lost 7, with 20 bases in between. Germline V gene sequence: CDR1 LGHDT, CDR2 YNNKEL (reference sequence). CDR3 sequence: CASSQVSPLGVPNEQFF. In nucleotides, the CDR3 is TGTGCCAGCAGCCAAGTTTCGCCCCTCGGAGTCCCGAATGAGCAGTTCTTC.

The chain carries TRBV27 and TRBJ1-1; 12 bases are shared with TRBD1. CDR3 size: 20 residues. J gave up 0 bases and V 1 base, and 12 bases lay outside the gene matches. CDR1 is MNHEY and CDR2 is SMNVEV in the germline V gene (reference sequence). The CDR3: CASSLYLFGTGGQVNTEAFF. The CDR3, as DNA: TGTGCCAGCAGTTTATATCTTTTTGGGACAGGGGGCCAAGTGAACACTGAAGCTTTCTTT.

The genes are TRBV6-2 or TRBV6-3 and TRBJ2-2, with 8 bases identical to TRBD2. With 2 bases clipped from V and 7 bases from J, the junction kept 0 bases outside the gene matches. The CDR3 contains 13 residues. From germline, CDR1 is MNHEY and CDR2 SVGEGT. The CDR3 region has the DNA TGTGCCAGCAGTTACCTAGCGGGCGGGGAGCTGTTTTTT. Amino acid sequence: CASSYLAGGELFF.

The rearrangement uses TRBV2 and TRBJ2-5; maybe TRBD2 (5 bases). CDR1 and CDR2 from the germline V gene are SNHLY and FYNNEI. The CDR3 has 12 amino acids. Trimming left V 7 bases short and J 3 bases short, with 9 bases between. As DNA, the CDR3 is TGTGCCAGCACGGGGAATGAAGAGACCCAGTACTTC. This sequence encodes CASTGNEETQYF.

This clone was recorded once. In nucleotides, the CDR3 is TGTGCCAGCAGCCCACTCCGGTGGCAGGGGAACAACTATGGCTACACCTTC. Its protein product is CASSPLRWQGNNYGYTF. The chain has TRBV9 and TRBJ1-2; tentative D call: TRBD1 (6 bases). Germline V gives CDR1 SGDLS, CDR2 YYNGEE. The V gene lost 4 bases and the J gene lost 2 bases, with 21 bases spanning the gap. CDR3 length: 17 residues.

This chain uses TRBV25-1 with TRBJ1-1; a weak D match, TRBD1 (6 bases). The V gene lost 1 base and the J gene lost 0 bases, with 9 bases spanning the gap. Germline-derived CDR1 and CDR2 are MGHDK and SYGVNS. The CDR3 is 15 amino acids. The CDR3 DNA reads as TGTGCCAGCAGTGAATCAGGACAGATGAACACTGAAGCTTTCTTT. This translates into CASSESGQMNTEAFF. Complete variable domain (other parts from reference TRBV25-1 and TRBJ1-1): EADIYQTPRYLVIGTGKKITLECSQTMGHDKMYWYQQDPGMELHLIHYSYGVNSTEKGDLSSESTVSRIRTEHFPLTLESARPSHTSQYLCASSESGQMNTEAFFGQGTRLTVV.

This rearrangement joins TRBV18 to TRBJ2-7; D perhaps matches TRBD1 (5 bases). CDR1 is KGHSH and CDR2 is LQKENI in the germline V gene. The CDR3 spans 15 residues. The V gene lost 0 bases and the J gene lost 2 bases, with 11 bases spanning the gap. The CDR3 region is CASSPPREGTYEQYF. The CDR3 bases are TGTGCCAGCTCACCACCCAGGGAAGGGACCTACGAGCAGTACTTC.

The V gene is TRBV7-9, the J gene TRBJ2-3; weak D call: TRBD2 (6 bases). V gave up 5 bases and J gave up 3 bases, with 12 bases separating them. Germline loops: CDR1 SEHNR, CDR2 FQNEAQ (reference sequence). CDR3 size: 14 residues. The DNA of the CDR3 is TGTGCCAGCAGCGGCGGGGCTGGGACAGATACGCAGTATTTT. Protein: CASSGGAGTDTQYF.

The V gene is TRBV20-1, the J gene TRBJ2-3; weak D call: TRBD2 (6 bases). V was cut by 3 bases and J by 4 bases, with 8 bases left in between. The germline CDR1 and CDR2 sequences are DFQATT and SNEGSKA (reference sequence). CDR3 size: 12 residues. The CDR3 reads CSASRGSDTQYF. CDR3 sequence (DNA): TGCAGTGCTAGTCGGGGGTCAGATACGCAGTATTTT.

The rearrangement uses TRBV7-9 and TRBJ2-1, with D maybe TRBD2 (5 bases). Looked up from germline, CDR1 is SEHNR and CDR2 is FQNEAQ (reference sequence). This CDR3 contains 15 residues. The V gene lost 3 bases and the J gene lost 3 bases, with 12 bases spanning the gap. CDR3 in amino acids: CASSLVGGHYNEQFF. The CDR3 DNA reads TGTGCCAGCAGCTTGGTTGGAGGTCACTACAATGAGCAGTTCTTC.

This chain joins TRBV6-2 or TRBV6-3 and TRBJ1-6, with TRBD1 matching over 7 bases. With V trimmed by 5 bases and J by 9 bases, 10 bases remained unmatched. Per germline, CDR1 MNHEY and CDR2 SVGEGT. The CDR3 is 15 amino acids. The CDR3 region is CASSQQGRIGSPLHF. DNA for the CDR3: TGTGCCAGCAGTCAACAGGGGCGGATAGGTTCACCCCTCCACTTT.

The rearrangement joins TRBV6-5 to TRBJ2-7; no firm D call. Germline V CDR1 and CDR2: MNHEY, SVGAGI. CDR3 length equals 11 residues. Trimming shortened V by 6 bases and J by 3 bases, and 6 bases separated the two germline ends. The chain's CDR3 is CASSPFYEQYF. The CDR3 nucleotides read TGTGCCAGCAGCCCGTTCTACGAGCAGTACTTC.

The J gene is TRBJ2-7, the V gene TRBV7-2, with TRBD2 as a possible D gene (6 bases). Germline loops: CDR1 SGHTA, CDR2 FQGNSA. Trimming cost V 4 bases and J 0 bases, with 16 bases left between them. There are 16 residues in the CDR3. The DNA of the CDR3 is TGTGCCAGCAGCTCCCGGGATAGCGGTTACTCCTACGAGCAGTACTTC. It translates to CASSSRDSGYSYEQYF.

This rearrangement joins TRBV25-1 to TRBJ1-1; D unresolved. Germline V gene data show CDR1 as MGHDK and CDR2 as SYGVNS. The CDR3 spans 11 residues. Trimming took 5 bases from V and 7 from J, leaving 8 bases between them. The CDR3 spells CASSRGREAFF. The CDR3 nucleotides are TGTGCCAGCAGTAGAGGGCGTGAAGCTTTCTTT.

The gene calls are TRBV5-1 and TRBJ1-4; 7 bases are a match to TRBD1. This CDR3 has 15 residues. Germline V gives CDR1 SGHRS, CDR2 YFSETQ. Trimming at V came to 4 bases and at J to 4 bases, leaving 7 bases not matched to a gene. The CDR3 loop is CASSLAQGGNEKLFF. For the CDR3, the DNA is TGCGCCAGCAGCCTCGCGCAGGGGGGTAATGAAAAACTGTTTTTT. The full variable domain, completed using reference TRBV5-1 and TRBJ1-4, is KAGVTQTPRYLIKTRGQQVTLSCSPISGHRSVSWYQQTPGQGLQFLFEYFSETQRNKGNFPGRFSGRQFSNSRSEMNVSTLELGDSALYLCASSLAQGGNEKLFFGSGTQLSVL.

The chain combines TRBV2 with TRBJ1-1; 8 positions agree with TRBD1. V gave up 4 bases and J gave up 5 bases; unmatched junction bases: 9. The CDR3 extends over 15 amino acids. Germline loops: CDR1 SNHLY, CDR2 FYNNEI. In DNA form, the CDR3 reads TGTGCCAGCAGTGCGCGGACAGGGAGGGGTACTGAAGCTTTCTTT. Its protein product is CASSARTGRGTEAFF.

This sequence joins TRBV6-5 and TRBJ2-7, with 8 bases fitting TRBD1. There are 13 residues in the CDR3. Germline CDR1 and CDR2: MNHEY and SVGAGI. V dropped 6 bases and J dropped 3; count of bases not matched to a gene: 4. The chain's CDR3 is CASRRDRGYEQYF. The CDR3 nucleotides read TGTGCCAGCAGGCGCGACAGGGGCTACGAGCAGTACTTC.

The CDR3 protein is CAWSAHSGMTDTQYF. The CDR3 DNA is TGTGCCTGGAGTGCCCATAGCGGGATGACAGATACGCAGTATTTT. The V gene is TRBV30, the J gene TRBJ2-3; 8 nucleotides match TRBD2. Germline CDR1 reads GTSNPN; CDR2 reads SVGIG (reference sequence). The trim removed 1 base at V and 3 bases at J, leaving 6 bases unmatched. The CDR3 sequence is 15 residues long.

The chain is built from TRBV3-1 (or the pseudogene TRBV3-2) and TRBJ1-6; TRBD1 aligns across 7 bases. Germline CDR1 and CDR2: LGHDT and YNNKEL (reference sequence). This CDR3 spans 16 amino acids. With V trimmed by 0 bases and J by 7 bases, 6 bases remained unmatched. The CDR3 DNA follows: TGTGCCAGCAGCCAAGAGGGGTGGGACAGAAATTCACCCCTCCACTTT. This translates into CASSQEGWDRNSPLHF.

This sequence joins TRBV18 and TRBJ1-1, with D possibly matching TRBD1 (6 bases). The CDR3 runs 14 residues. V was pared by 0 bases and J by 10 bases, with 15 bases between. Germline V gene sequence: CDR1 KGHSH, CDR2 LQKENI. CDR3 sequence reads: CASSPPSADRRAFF. DNA for the CDR3: TGTGCCAGCTCACCACCCAGTGCGGACAGAAGAGCTTTCTTT.

The rearrangement uses TRBV5-1 and TRBJ1-4, with a weak D call TRBD1 (6 bases). Trimming cost V 2 bases and J 8 bases, with 16 bases left between them. This CDR3 region has 15 residues. CDR1 is SGHRS and CDR2 is YFSETQ in the germline V gene. Here the CDR3 reads CASSLQGQREEKLFF. As DNA, the CDR3 is TGCGCCAGCAGCTTACAGGGTCAGAGGGAAGAAAAACTGTTTTTT.

The chain joins TRBV19 to TRBJ2-1; TRBD2 matches 8 bases. The V gene's germline CDR1 is LNHDA and CDR2 SQIVND (reference sequence). There are 15 residues in the CDR3. V was pared by 5 bases and J by 6 bases, with 9 bases of the junction left unmatched. The CDR3 DNA is TGTGCCAGTAGTTCCCCGGGACTAGAGAGCAATGAGCAGTTCTTC. This sequence encodes CASSSPGLESNEQFF.

V is TRBV24-1 and J is TRBJ1-1, with 10 nucleotides matching TRBD1. Germline V gene lookup returns CDR1 KGHDR and CDR2 SFDVKD. The V and J ends lost 5 bases and 8 bases, in that order; junction bases with no gene match: 10. This CDR3 is 15 amino acids long. CDR3 amino acids: CATSVSSPGQGEAFF. CDR3 coding DNA: TGTGCCACCAGTGTTTCCTCTCCGGGACAGGGGGAAGCTTTCTTT.

This clone appeared once. V usage is TRBV7-3 and J usage is TRBJ2-3; D ambiguous. Germline CDR1 is SGHTA and CDR2 is FQGTGA. The CDR3 spans 15 residues. The ends were cut back, 1 base at V and 6 bases at J, with 14 bases in the middle. CDR3: CASSLSSSEWDTQYF. The DNA of the CDR3 is TGTGCCAGCAGCTTAAGTTCCAGCGAATGGGATACGCAGTATTTT.

The chain has TRBV7-3 and TRBJ1-1, with TRBD1 as a possible D gene (5 bases). V was clipped by 5 bases and J by 1 base, with 11 bases between them. Germline V lookup: CDR1 SGHTA, CDR2 FQGTGA. This CDR3 comprises 14 residues. CDR3 DNA sequence: TGTGCCAGCAGCCTGACAGAGGCGAACACTGAAGCTTTCTTT. Protein: CASSLTEANTEAFF.

This chain connects TRBV3-1 (or the pseudogene TRBV3-2) to TRBJ2-2, with a possible D match to TRBD2 (5 bases). This CDR3 contains 13 residues. V was pared by 1 base and J by 6 bases, with 6 bases between. CDR1 is LGHDT and CDR2 is YNNKEL in the germline V gene (reference sequence). CDR3 residues: CASSQGTPGELFF. CDR3 DNA sequence: TGTGCCAGCAGCCAAGGGACTCCCGGGGAGCTGTTTTTT.

J is TRBJ2-7 and V is TRBV7-2; tentative D call: TRBD2 (5 bases). The V end lost 3 bases, the J end lost 2 bases, and 11 bases lay between the germline ends. Germline loops: CDR1 SGHTA, CDR2 FQGNSA. The CDR3 spans 14 residues. The CDR3 DNA sequence: TGTGCCAGCAGCTTCCTAGGACTGACCTACGAGCAGTACTTC. Translated, it gives CASSFLGLTYEQYF. The variable domain in full, with the rest retrieved from reference TRBV7-2 and TRBJ2-7, is GAGVSQSPSNKVTEKGKDVELRCDPISGHTALYWYRQSLGQGLEFLIYFQGNSAPDKSGLPSDRFSAERTGGSVSTLTIQRTQQEDSAVYLCASSFLGLTYEQYFGPGTRLTVT.

The chain is built from TRBV6-5 and TRBJ2-7; 9 positions match TRBD2. Losses at the gene ends were 2 bases for V and 3 bases for J; bases not matched to a gene: 8. The CDR3 totals 16 residues. From germline, CDR1 is MNHEY and CDR2 SVGAGI. Written as DNA, the CDR3 is TGTGCCAGCAGTTACGGTAGCGGGGGCCCATACTACGAGCAGTACTTC. Translation: CASSYGSGGPYYEQYF.

CDR3 region: CASSPHDRGEGYTF. The CDR3 DNA reads TGTGCCAGCAGTCCCCACGACAGGGGTGAGGGCTACACCTTC. The V and J genes are TRBV27 and TRBJ1-2; 8 bases are a match to TRBD1. V dropped 5 bases and J dropped 8; count of bases not matched to a gene: 10. Germline CDR1 MNHEY, CDR2 SMNVEV (reference sequence). There are 14 residues in the CDR3.

The V gene is TRBV6-5, the J gene TRBJ1-5; 8 nucleotides agree with TRBD1. CDR1 and CDR2 from the germline V gene are MNHEY and SVGAGI. The CDR3 spans 15 residues. Trimming took 5 bases from V and 1 from J; bases not matched to a gene: 4. In DNA form, the CDR3 reads TGTGCCAGCAGTACAGGGGGGAAGAGCAATCAGCCCCAGCATTTT. Amino acids: CASSTGGKSNQPQHF.

This chain joins TRBV7-3 and TRBJ1-1; TRBD1 might be the D (6 bases). Germline V gene sequence: CDR1 SGHTA, CDR2 FQGTGA. CDR3 length: 14 residues. V was pared by 6 bases and J by 0 bases, with 11 bases between. As DNA, the CDR3 is TGTGCCAGCAGTCCGGGACAACTGAACACTGAAGCTTTCTTT. It encodes CASSPGQLNTEAFF.